These T cell receptor beta chains were read from a single sample in a study of blood T cell repertoires in COVID-19. Assay: immunoSEQ multiplex PCR; the TCRdb copy retains only in-frame clones and omits some. The sample lists tens of thousands of clones; 90% were seen once. Sequenced: peripheral blood. All receptors derive from a man aged 45-65 years with active COVID-19. Each CDR3 is given with its conserved first and last residue. The D gene is left open where the match is weak. Not every row has a clone size; where given, it reads once, few, many or a size class.

J gene | D gene | V gene | clone size | CDR3 DNA | CDR3 protein
TRBJ2-7 | TRBD1 | TRBV6-5 | . | TGTGCCAGCAGTTACGGAGACAGGGGTTTCTACGAGCAGTACTTC | CASSYGDRGFYEQYF
TRBJ2-3 | . | TRBV5-6 | . | TGTGCCAGCAGCCAAATAAACACGGGTACGCAGTATTTT | CASSQINTGTQYF
TRBJ2-3 | . | TRBV10-3 | . | TGTGCCATCACCGCGAGCGGGAGCACAGATACGCAGTATTTT | CAITASGSTDTQYF
TRBJ2-1 | . | TRBV10-3 | . | TGTGCCATCAGTGACTTGCGTACCAATGAGCAGTTCTTC | CAISDLRTNEQFF
TRBJ1-5 | . | TRBV19 | once | TGTGCCAGTAGTCCCCAGACCGGAGGCATTCAGCCCCAGCATTTT | CASSPQTGGIQPQHF
TRBJ1-2 | . | TRBV20-1 | . | TGCAGTGCTAGAGACCGCCGGGGCTACACCTTC | CSARDRRGYTF
TRBJ2-7 | TRBD1 | TRBV12-3/TRBV12-4 | once | TGTGCCAGCAGTTCCGGGACAGCGAACGAGCAGTACTTC | CASSSGTANEQYF
TRBJ2-5 | . | TRBV7-7 | . | TGTGCTGGCAGCTTACAGGTTCATATTGAGACCCAGTACTTC | CAGSLQVHIETQYF
TRBJ2-7 | . | TRBV7-9 | . | TGTGCCGTCCAGAAAAACTACGAGCAGTACTTC | CAVQKNYEQYF
TRBJ2-7 | TRBD2 | TRBV7-8 | . | TGTGCCAGCAGCTTTGGGACTAGCGGGGGGGCGTACGAGCAGTACTTC | CASSFGTSGGAYEQYF
TRBJ2-5 | . | TRBV5-4 | . | TGTGCCAGCAGCAAGAACAGCCCTTCGTACCAAGAGACCCAGTACTTC | CASSKNSPSYQETQYF
TRBJ2-7 | TRBD1 | TRBV6-6 | . | TGTGCCAGCAGTTCGCCGGGACAGGGTAGCACCTACGAGCAGTACTTC | CASSSPGQGSTYEQYF
TRBJ2-2 | . | TRBV7-9 | . | TGTGCCAGCAGCTTCGACACGAACACCGGGGAGCTGTTTTTT | CASSFDTNTGELFF
TRBJ2-3 | . | TRBV6-6 | . | TGTGCCAGCAGAATCCAGGGGGATACGCAGTATTTT | CASRIQGDTQYF
TRBJ2-1 | . | TRBV7-2 | . | TGTGCCAGCAGCTTATATTACAATGAGCAGTTCTTC | CASSLYYNEQFF
TRBJ2-5 | TRBD2 | TRBV11-2 | . | TGTGCCAGCAGCTTAGTGCTAGCGGGGGGTCGCCAAGAGACCCAGTACTTC | CASSLVLAGGRQETQYF
TRBJ2-7 | TRBD1 | TRBV6-5 | . | TGTGCCAGCTCCCGGGACAGGCGTAAAACCCACTTC | CASSRDRRKTHF
TRBJ2-5 | . | TRBV20-1 | . | TGCAGTGCTCTTAGAGAGACCCAGTACTTC | CSALRETQYF
TRBJ2-1 | . | TRBV27 | . | TGTGCCAGCAGCTTAGCTAGCGCGGACTACAATGAGCAGTTCTTC | CASSLASADYNEQFF
TRBJ2-3 | . | TRBV15 | . | TGTGCCACCAGCAGAGGGGGCGGAGACACAGATACGCAGTATTTT | CATSRGGGDTDTQYF
TRBJ1-6 | . | TRBV29-1 | once | TGCAGCGTTGAGGAGCAGCCGAATTCACCCCTCCACTTT | CSVEEQPNSPLHF
TRBJ1-2 | . | TRBV6-5 | . | TGTGCCAGCAGATACGACAATAGTTATAGTGGCTACACCTTC | CASRYDNSYSGYTF
TRBJ2-5 | . | TRBV2 | . | TGTGCCAGCCTTGGGTGGGGGGGCGCAGAGACCCAGTACTTC | CASLGWGGAETQYF
TRBJ1-1 | . | TRBV6-4 | . | TGTGCCAGCAGTGTACAGGGTGGAAGTGCTGAAGCTTTCTTT | CASSVQGGSAEAFF
TRBJ2-2 | . | TRBV19 | . | TGTGCCAGTAGCAAAACAAACAGGGACACCGGGGAGCTGTTTTTT | CASSKTNRDTGELFF
TRBJ2-7 | TRBD1 | TRBV7-8 | few | TGTGCCAGCAGCTTACTTAACAGGGGGCCCTACGAGCAGTACTTC | CASSLLNRGPYEQYF
TRBJ2-7 | . | TRBV7-2 | . | TGTGCCAGCAGCTTACAAGGACAGAACTCCTACGAGCAGTACTTC | CASSLQGQNSYEQYF
TRBJ1-2 | . | TRBV6-1 | . | TGTGCCAGCAGTGAAGCGAGGGGGATTAACTATGGCTACACCTTC | CASSEARGINYGYTF
TRBJ2-7 | TRBD2 | TRBV12-3/TRBV12-4 | . | TGTGCCAGCAGATCCGGGGAGGGCGAGCAGTACTTC | CASRSGEGEQYF
TRBJ1-2 | . | TRBV12-3/TRBV12-4 | . | TGTGCCAGCAGAGACAGTACTAACTATGGCTACACCTTC | CASRDSTNYGYTF
TRBJ1-2 | . | TRBV12-3/TRBV12-4 | . | TGTGCCAGCAGTCATGGACAAATTGGCTACACCTTC | CASSHGQIGYTF
TRBJ2-6 | . | TRBV5-1 | . | TGCGCCAGCAGCTTCGCCGGGGCTGGGGCCAACGTCCTGACTTTC | CASSFAGAGANVLTF
TRBJ1-1 | . | TRBV5-1 | . | TGCGCCAGCAGCTTGGGGGGGCAGGTCACTGAAGCTTTCTTT | CASSLGGQVTEAFF
TRBJ2-3 | TRBD2 | TRBV5-5 | . | TGTGCCAGCAGCGCCGGTGCTGGAATAGCGGGAGGCACAGATACGCAGTATTTT | CASSAGAGIAGGTDTQYF
TRBJ1-4 | TRBD1 | TRBV6-5 | . | TGTGCCAGCCAGGACAGGAAAAATGAAAAACTGTTTTTT | CASQDRKNEKLFF
TRBJ2-2 | . | TRBV7-9 | once | TGTGCCAGCAGCTTAGAATTCGGGCGCGCGGGTACCGGGGAGCTGTTTTTT | CASSLEFGRAGTGELFF
TRBJ2-4 | . | TRBV5-5 | . | TGTGCCAGCAGCTCGTTCCGGGATTTAAACATTCAGTACTTC | CASSSFRDLNIQYF
TRBJ1-2 | TRBD1 | TRBV28 | . | TGTGCCAGCAGTTCCGGCTATGGACAGGGGCCTGGCTACACCTTC | CASSSGYGQGPGYTF
TRBJ1-3 | . | TRBV19 | . | TGTGCCAGTACCGCCGGGGACTCTGGAAACACCATATATTTT | CASTAGDSGNTIYF